This TCR beta chain was retrieved from a study of cytomegalovirus exposure and HLA in healthy donors. On this clone itself: Its antigen is as yet unknown.

Findings and limits, study-wide: A later analysis showed HLA-associated TCR beta chains outstripping equally common others in clonal expansion. Most sequenced TCRs were rare (though some public TCRs occurred in many donors). In all likelihood, a cluster of highly shared sequence variants was a sequencing artifact.

Primers included in the PCR were 60 Vbeta and 13 Jbeta primers. Only in-frame clones appear in the TCRdb table, and some are missing; sequencing was by immunoSEQ multiplex PCR. The data show tens of thousands of clones, over 60% seen once. The CDR3 totals 15 residues. CDR1 and CDR2 from the germline V gene are SGHRS and YFSETQ. V lost 4 bases to trimming and J lost 6 bases, with 19 bases between them. Input material: PBMCs. This receptor was taken from a boy between 10 and 17 years old in good health and CMV-seropositive. The V call is TRBV5-1, the J call TRBJ1-1; D is possibly TRBD1 (5 bases). The CDR3 region has the DNA TGCGCCAGCAGCCTGGGAAGCAGGGTGAGACCTGAAGCTTTCTTT. Its protein is CASSLGSRVRPEAFF.